Listed here is a single T cell receptor beta chain. Its specificity is not known. TCRdb keeps only in-frame clones here, not all; method: immunoSEQ multiplex PCR. The table records 95,000 to 150,000 clones, more than 85% of them present only once. This sample was taken from a study of T cell responses to AZD1222 COVID-19 vaccine. Study observations and caveats: Repertoire collection took place solely once the T cell response had peaked. Nearly half of spike-specific TCRs reportedly target variant regions that are unmutated in the B.1.351 and B.1.1.7 variants. Just six AZD1222 recipients were seropositive at baseline. White British people made up most donors, females outnumbered males, and clonal diversity was possibly underestimated.

The J segment lost 7 bases and the V segment lost 4 bases, leaving 16 bases of the junction unmatched. The CDR3 has 17 amino acids. CDR1 is SNHLY and CDR2 is FYNNEI in the germline V gene. The sample was peripheral blood, taken on day 0 of MenACWY control vaccination. This TCR was recovered from an adult in good health. This rearrangement joins TRBV2 to TRBJ1-5; 7 bases line up with TRBD1. This chain's CDR3 is CASSAGHGRQGGQPQHF. CDR3 DNA: TGTGCCAGCAGTGCGGGGCACGGAAGACAGGGTGGGCAGCCCCAGCATTTT.